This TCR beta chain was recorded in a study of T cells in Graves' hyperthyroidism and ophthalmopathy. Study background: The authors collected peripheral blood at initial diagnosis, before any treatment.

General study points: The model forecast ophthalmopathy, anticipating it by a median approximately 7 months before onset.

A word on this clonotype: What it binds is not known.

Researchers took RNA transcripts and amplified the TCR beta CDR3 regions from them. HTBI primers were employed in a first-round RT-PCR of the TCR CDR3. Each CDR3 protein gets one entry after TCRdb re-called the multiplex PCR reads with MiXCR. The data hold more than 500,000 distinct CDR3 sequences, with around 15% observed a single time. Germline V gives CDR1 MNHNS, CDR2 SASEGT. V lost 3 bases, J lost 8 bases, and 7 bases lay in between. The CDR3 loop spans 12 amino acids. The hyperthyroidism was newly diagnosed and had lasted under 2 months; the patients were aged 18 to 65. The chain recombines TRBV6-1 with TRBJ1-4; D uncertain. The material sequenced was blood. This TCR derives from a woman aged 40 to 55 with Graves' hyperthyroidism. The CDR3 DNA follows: TGTGCCAGCAGTGACCGTAGGGAAAAACTGTTTTTT. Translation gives CASSDRREKLFF.